The 15 T cell receptor beta chains listed next were all sequenced from one sample in a study of T cell clones after liver transplantation (dated by TCRdb to about 2019). Library preparation used the immunoSEQ multiplex PCR assay. TCRdb's version of the immuneACCESS table is confined to in-frame rearrangements and falls short of the full clone set. An unresolved V gene accounts for under half of the shortfall where checked; the remainder is of unknown origin. The sample profile shows roughly 23,000 clones; around 93% of them were found once. Roughly 25% of the sample is held by the ten biggest clonotypes. This specimen consisted of CD8+ T cells from blood, obtained less than 27 months after liver transplant. These receptors were obtained from a human patient who received a liver transplant. Following a transplant, some T lymphocytes may have been derived from the graft donor.

This clone has just one count. This chain joins TRBV15 and TRBJ1-2; 7 bases map to TRBD1. J was trimmed by 2 bases and V by 0 bases; bases with no gene match: 6. The CDR3 has 16 amino acids. Germline assignment: CDR1 LNHNV and CDR2 YYDKDF (reference sequence). This CDR3 reads CATSRDRGRGNYGYTF. The CDR3 nucleotides read TGTGCCACCAGCAGAGATCGGGGCAGGGGGAACTATGGCTACACCTTC.

The chain has TRBV5-1 and TRBJ2-5, with 7 bases identical to TRBD2. Unmatched junction bases numbered 8, after V lost 4 bases and J lost 5 bases. CDR3 length: 14 amino acids. Germline V gene lookup returns CDR1 SGHRS and CDR2 YFSETQ. CDR3 DNA sequence: TGCGCCAGCAGCCCCGCGGGGGTCGGTGAGACCCAGTACTTC. As protein: CASSPAGVGETQYF.

This clone is termed medium-sized. The chain combines TRBV9 with TRBJ2-7; D remains ambiguous. The length of the CDR3 is 13 residues. V was trimmed by 4 bases and J by 7 bases, leaving 15 bases between them. Germline V gene lookup returns CDR1 SGDLS and CDR2 YYNGEE. Here the CDR3 DNA reads TGTGCCAGCAGCCCCTACACCTACGCGGAGCAGTACTTC. Encoded protein: CASSPYTYAEQYF.

The chain links TRBV25-1 to TRBJ1-2, with D perhaps matching TRBD1 (6 bases). Trimming cost V 3 bases and J 4 bases, with 9 bases left between them. In germline, CDR1 is MGHDK, CDR2 SYGVNS. This CDR3 is built from 13 residues. Here the CDR3 reads CASSEPRGYGYTF. The DNA for the CDR3 is TGTGCCAGCAGTGAGCCCAGGGGCTATGGCTACACCTTC.

This chain links TRBV9 with TRBJ1-1, with D possibly being TRBD1 (5 bases). The CDR3 is made up of 13 amino acids. The V gene's germline CDR1 is SGDLS and CDR2 YYNGEE. V lost 3 bases and J 6 bases, leaving 12 bases between the germline ends. The CDR3 sequence: CASSAGDVSEAFF. DNA for the CDR3: TGTGCCAGCAGCGCGGGGGACGTCTCTGAAGCTTTCTTT. Combining the CDR3 with reference TRBV9 and TRBJ1-1 gives the whole variable domain DSGVTQTPKHLITATGQRVTLRCSPRSGDLSVYWYQQSLDQGLQFLIQYYNGEERAKGNILERFSAQQFPDLHSELNLSSLELGDSALYFCASSAGDVSEAFFGQGTRLTVV.

The J gene is TRBJ2-3, the V gene TRBV7-9; 11 bases map to TRBD2. V lost 5 bases and J lost 1; bases outside the gene matches: 5. There are 16 residues in the CDR3. Germline V lookup: CDR1 SEHNR, CDR2 FQNEAQ (reference sequence). The CDR3 DNA is TGTGCCAGCAGCGCCCTAGCGGGAGGAGGCACAGATACGCAGTATTTT. This translates into CASSALAGGGTDTQYF. Full variable domain (outside the CDR3, taken from reference TRBV7-9 and TRBJ2-3): DTGVSQNPRHKITKRGQNVTFRCDPISEHNRLYWYRQTLGQGPEFLTYFQNEAQLEKSRLLSDRFSAERPKGSFSTLEIQRTEQGDSAMYLCASSALAGGGTDTQYFGPGTRLTVL.

The chain links TRBV19 to TRBJ1-5, with D unclear. There are 15 residues in the CDR3. Germline CDR1 is LNHDA and CDR2 is SQIVND (reference sequence). Deletions cut 1 base from V and 2 bases from J, with 9 bases between. The CDR3 sequence is CASSIGIGGNQPQHF. The CDR3 coding sequence is TGTGCCAGTAGTATAGGAATTGGTGGCAATCAGCCCCAGCATTTT.

This clone was found once. The rearrangement joins TRBV4-3 to TRBJ2-3; no firm D call. The CDR3 runs 15 residues. Germline V gene lookup returns CDR1 LGHNA and CDR2 YSLEER. V shed 1 base and J shed 0 bases, with 8 bases lying between them. The CDR3 nucleotides read TGCGCCAGCAGCCAAGGCCGATCTAGCACAGATACGCAGTATTTT. It is translated as CASSQGRSSTDTQYF.

This clone was seen only once. The chain joins TRBV27 to TRBJ2-3; 8 bases are shared with TRBD1. Germline V CDR1 and CDR2: MNHEY, SMNVEV (reference sequence). V lost 5 bases to trimming and J lost 3 bases; unmatched junction nucleotides: 7. This CDR3 has 15 amino acids. In nucleotides, the CDR3 is TGTGCCAGCAGTCCCCAAACAGGGGGAACAGATACGCAGTATTTT. Its protein product is CASSPQTGGTDTQYF.

CDR3 in DNA: TGTGCCAGCAGTTTATCAACCAACCTGGACGGCCAGGAAGCTTTCTTT. Translated: CASSLSTNLDGQEAFF. V usage is TRBV27 and J usage is TRBJ1-1; the D is unclear. This CDR3 spans 16 amino acids. The germline V gene encodes CDR1 MNHEY and CDR2 SMNVEV (reference sequence). V shed 0 bases and J shed 8 bases, with 19 bases lying between them.

Written as DNA, the CDR3 is TGTGCCCCCGAAAGCCTCTGGGACAATGAGCAGTTCTTC. Protein: CAPESLWDNEQFF. The chain combines TRBV7-9 with TRBJ2-1, with unresolved D. This CDR3 has 13 amino acids. In germline, CDR1 is SEHNR, CDR2 FQNEAQ (reference sequence). Trimming pared 11 bases from V and 5 bases from J, leaving 16 bases between.

The chain couples TRBV7-9 to TRBJ2-2, with 11 bases lining up with TRBD2. The CDR3 is 15 amino acids. The junction had 4 bases not matched to a gene; V was cut back by 6 bases and J by 4 bases. CDR1 SEHNR and CDR2 FQNEAQ come from the germline V gene (reference sequence). The chain's CDR3 is CASRTGTSGTGELFF. In nucleotides, the CDR3 is TGTGCCAGCAGGACCGGGACTAGCGGCACCGGGGAGCTGTTTTTT.

The gene calls are TRBV10-2 and TRBJ2-1; the match to TRBD2 covers 8 bases. This CDR3 has 14 residues. Losses at the gene ends were 7 bases for V and 4 bases for J; bases not matched to a gene: 6. Germline CDR1 reads WSHSY; CDR2 reads SAAADI. The CDR3 DNA reads TGCGCCAGCAAGCCGGGACTAGAGTACAATGAGCAGTTCTTC. This sequence encodes CASKPGLEYNEQFF.

This clone was picked up one time. The V gene is TRBV7-9, the J gene TRBJ1-3, with D unresolved. This CDR3 comprises 16 residues. Deletions cut 5 bases from V and 0 bases from J, with 14 bases between. Germline V lookup: CDR1 SEHNR, CDR2 FQNEAQ (reference sequence). CDR3 sequence reads: CASSPPFPSSGNTIYF. Here the CDR3 DNA reads TGTGCCAGCAGCCCACCCTTCCCGAGCTCTGGAAACACCATATATTTT. Full variable domain (rest looked up from reference TRBV7-9 and TRBJ1-3): DTGVSQNPRHKITKRGQNVTFRCDPISEHNRLYWYRQTLGQGPEFLTYFQNEAQLEKSRLLSDRFSAERPKGSFSTLEIQRTEQGDSAMYLCASSPPFPSSGNTIYFGEGSWLTVV.

The chain couples TRBV7-2 to TRBJ2-7, with D unclear. The CDR3 sequence is 13 residues long. The V gene's germline CDR1 is SGHTA and CDR2 FQGNSA. V lost 0 bases, J lost 7 bases, and 10 bases lay in between. CDR3 residues: CASSLAPMWEQYF. CDR3 in DNA: TGTGCCAGCAGCTTAGCCCCGATGTGGGAGCAGTACTTC.